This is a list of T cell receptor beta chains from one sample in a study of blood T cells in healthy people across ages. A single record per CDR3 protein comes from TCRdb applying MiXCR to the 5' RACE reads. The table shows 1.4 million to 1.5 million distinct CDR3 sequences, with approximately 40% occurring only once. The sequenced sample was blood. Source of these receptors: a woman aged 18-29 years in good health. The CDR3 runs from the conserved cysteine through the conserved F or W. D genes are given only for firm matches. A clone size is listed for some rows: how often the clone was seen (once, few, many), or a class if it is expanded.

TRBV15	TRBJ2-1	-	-	CATSSSSYNEQFF	TGTGCCACCAGCAGCAGCTCCTACAATGAGCAGTTCTTC
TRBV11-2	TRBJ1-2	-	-	CASSLAPLGGFDGYTF	TGTGCCAGCAGCTTAGCCCCTCTTGGGGGGTTTGATGGCTACACCTTC
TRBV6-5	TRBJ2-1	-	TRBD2	CASSRLSGGPNNEQFF	TGTGCCAGCAGTAGACTAAGCGGGGGCCCGAACAATGAGCAGTTCTTC
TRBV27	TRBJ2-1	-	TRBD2	CASSLSSGSGAGGLNEQFF	TGTGCCAGCAGTTTATCGTCGGGGTCCGGAGCGGGAGGGCTCAATGAGCAGTTCTTC
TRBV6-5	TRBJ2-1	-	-	CASSGGHPRSYEQFF	TGTGCCAGCAGCGGGGGACACCCGAGGAGCTACGAGCAGTTCTTC
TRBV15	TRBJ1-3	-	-	CATSTDRTAGNTIYF	TGTGCCACCAGCACCGACAGGACAGCTGGAAACACCATATATTTT
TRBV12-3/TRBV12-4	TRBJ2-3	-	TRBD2	CASSSPGLGTDTQYF	TGTGCCAGCAGTTCCCCGGGACTAGGAACAGATACGCAGTATTTT
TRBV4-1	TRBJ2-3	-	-	CASSQDLPTDTQYF	TGCGCCAGCAGCCAAGATCTACCCACAGATACGCAGTATTTT
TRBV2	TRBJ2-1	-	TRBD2	CAGSPSLAGDKNEQFF	TGTGCCGGCAGCCCTTCGCTTGCGGGAGATAAAAATGAGCAGTTCTTC
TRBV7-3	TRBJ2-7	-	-	CASSLDPGTYNEQYF	TGTGCCAGCAGCTTAGACCCGGGGACGTACAATGAGCAGTACTTC
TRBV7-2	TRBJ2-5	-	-	CASSLLGRETQYF	TGTGCCAGCAGCTTACTGGGTCGGGAGACCCAGTACTTC
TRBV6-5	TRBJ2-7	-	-	CANSYVGSYEQYF	TGTGCCAACAGTTACGTCGGCTCCTACGAGCAGTACTTC
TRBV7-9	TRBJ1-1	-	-	CASSPTTGAPVTEAFF	TGTGCCAGCAGCCCCACCACGGGGGCGCCTGTCACTGAAGCTTTCTTT
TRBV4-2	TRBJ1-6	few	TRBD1	CASSLDRGYSPLHF	TGTGCCAGCAGCCTGGACAGGGGTTATTCGCCCCTCCACTTT
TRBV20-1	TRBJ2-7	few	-	CSAKTHIPSYEQYF	TGCAGTGCCAAGACCCACATACCGTCCTACGAGCAGTACTTC
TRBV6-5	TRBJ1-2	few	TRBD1	CASSHVSGGFGYTF	TGTGCCAGCAGTCACGTGTCAGGGGGGTTTGGCTACACCTTC
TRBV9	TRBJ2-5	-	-	CASSVAGGDQETQYF	TGTGCCAGCAGCGTAGCAGGAGGGGACCAAGAGACCCAGTACTTC
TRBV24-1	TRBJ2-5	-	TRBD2	CATSEGGRNEQYF	TGTGCCACCAGTGAGGGCGGGAGAAATGAGCAGTACTTC
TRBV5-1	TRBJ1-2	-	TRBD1	CASREDREDGYTF	TGCGCCAGCCGCGAGGACAGGGAGGATGGCTACACCTTC
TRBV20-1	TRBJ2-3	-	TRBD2	CSARERGRGGPNTQYF	TGCAGTGCTAGAGAGCGAGGGCGGGGGGGCCCAAATACGCAGTATTTT
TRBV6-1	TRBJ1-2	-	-	CASSEPGFYGYTF	TGTGCCAGCAGTGAACCAGGATTCTATGGCTACACCTTC
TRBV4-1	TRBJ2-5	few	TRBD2	CASSQVGGRAGETQYF	TGCGCCAGCAGCCAAGTCGGCGGGAGGGCCGGAGAGACCCAGTACTTC
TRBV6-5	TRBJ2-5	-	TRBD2	CASSYAEGGKTQYF	TGTGCCAGCAGTTACGCGGAGGGAGGGAAGACCCAGTACTTC
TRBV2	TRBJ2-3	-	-	CASSEGLAGYWGTSSTDTQYF	TGTGCCAGCAGTGAAGGGCTGGCGGGTTACTGGGGAACCTCTAGCACAGATACGCAGTATTTT
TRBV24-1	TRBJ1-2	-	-	CAAGGWRGGYTF	TGTGCCGCCGGCGGTTGGCGTGGAGGCTACACCTTC
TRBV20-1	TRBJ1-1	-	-	CSAAGAGSHTEAFF	TGCAGTGCGGCTGGGGCAGGCAGCCACACTGAAGCTTTCTTT
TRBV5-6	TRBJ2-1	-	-	CASSSLPTTLATFF	TGTGCCAGCAGCTCCCTCCCGACCACCTTAGCGACGTTCTTC
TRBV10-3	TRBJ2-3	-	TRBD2	CAIIGTSGRADTQYF	TGTGCCATTATAGGGACTAGCGGGAGAGCAGATACGCAGTATTTT
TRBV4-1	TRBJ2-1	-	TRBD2	CASREVGGPSYNEQFF	TGCGCCAGCAGGGAGGTGGGAGGGCCCTCATACAATGAGCAGTTCTTC
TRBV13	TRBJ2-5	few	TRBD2	CASSLGLAGAVETQYF	TGTGCCAGCAGCCTCGGACTAGCGGGAGCAGTTGAGACCCAGTACTTC
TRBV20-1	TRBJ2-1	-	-	CSARDDGAALYDEQFF	TGCAGTGCTAGAGATGATGGGGCGGCTTTATACGATGAGCAGTTCTTC
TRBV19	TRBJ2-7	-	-	CASSAGQDLYEQYF	TGTGCCAGTAGTGCGGGACAAGATCTCTACGAGCAGTACTTC
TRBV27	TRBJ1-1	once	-	CASYPNRNTEALF	TGTGCCAGCTACCCGAACAGGAACACTGAAGCTTTATTT
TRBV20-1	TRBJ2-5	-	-	CSAASTGRVQETQYF	TGCAGTGCGGCTTCCACTGGCAGGGTCCAAGAGACCCAGTACTTC
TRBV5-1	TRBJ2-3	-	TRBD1	CASSYYGQGTDTQYF	TGCGCCAGCAGCTACTATGGACAGGGCACAGATACGCAGTATTTT
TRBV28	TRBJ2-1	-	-	CASSVSWETQFF	TGTGCCAGCAGTGTATCTTGGGAGACCCAGTTCTTC
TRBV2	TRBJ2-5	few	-	CASSVLRTQYF	TGTGCCAGCAGCGTCCTAAGGACCCAGTACTTC